The source of this T cell receptor beta chain is a study of beta chain features in type 1 diabetes. Study as a whole: Examination covered under 120 million sorted cells spanning all samples. Points from the study as a whole: In every one of the four CD4+ subsets, TCRB CDR3s were moderately but significantly shorter in Type 1 diabetes patients.

Sequenced material consisted of expressed TCRB transcripts (all of the isolated RNA was reverse transcribed). Approximately 3.9 million reads per sample were averaged for naive, central memory and regulatory samples. Assay used: immunoSEQ multiplex PCR; TCRdb lists only in-frame clones, some missing. The table has around 500,000 clones, roughly 11% seen once. Germline CDR1 SGDLS, CDR2 YYNGEE. CDR3 length: 17 amino acids. The germline V and J ends were trimmed by 4 bases and 0 bases, with 14 bases remaining between them. This clone has more than one count but fewer than ten. Antigen specificity is unknown.

The chain joins TRBV9 to TRBJ2-6; a possible D gene is TRBD1 (5 bases). The sequenced sample was naive CD4+ T cells from blood. This receptor was identified in a woman younger than 35 in good health. CDR3 bases: TGTGCCAGCAGCCAAATGGGGCAGAACTCTGGGGCCAACGTCCTGACTTTC. Protein product: CASSQMGQNSGANVLTF. The full variable domain, completed using reference TRBV9 and TRBJ2-6, is DSGVTQTPKHLITATGQRVTLRCSPRSGDLSVYWYQQSLDQGLQFLIQYYNGEERAKGNILERFSAQQFPDLHSELNLSSLELGDSALYFCASSQMGQNSGANVLTFGAGSRLTVL.